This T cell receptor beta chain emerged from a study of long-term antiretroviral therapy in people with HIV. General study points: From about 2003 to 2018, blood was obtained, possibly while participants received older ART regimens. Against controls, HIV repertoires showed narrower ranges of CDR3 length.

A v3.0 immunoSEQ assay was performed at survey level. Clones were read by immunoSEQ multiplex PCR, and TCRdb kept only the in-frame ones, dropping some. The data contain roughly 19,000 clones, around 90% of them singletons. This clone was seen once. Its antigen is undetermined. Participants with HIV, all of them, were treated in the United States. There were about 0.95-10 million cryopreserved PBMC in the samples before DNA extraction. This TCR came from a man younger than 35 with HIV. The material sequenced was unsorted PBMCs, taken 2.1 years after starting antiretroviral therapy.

Here the CDR3 reads CASSLLGDTQYF. The CDR3, as DNA: TGTGCCAGCAGCCTATTAGGCGATACGCAGTATTTT. The rearrangement links TRBV13 to TRBJ2-3; no firm D call. The CDR3 consists of 12 residues. Germline V gene lookup returns CDR1 PRHDT and CDR2 FYEKMQ (reference sequence). Trimming removed 5 bases from V and 6 bases from J, with 9 bases in between. The full variable domain, completed using reference TRBV13 and TRBJ2-3, is AAGVIQSPRHLIKEKRETATLKCYPIPRHDTVYWYQQGPGQDPQFLISFYEKMQSDKGSIPDRFSAQQFSDYHSELNMSSLELGDSALYFCASSLLGDTQYFGPGTRLTVL.